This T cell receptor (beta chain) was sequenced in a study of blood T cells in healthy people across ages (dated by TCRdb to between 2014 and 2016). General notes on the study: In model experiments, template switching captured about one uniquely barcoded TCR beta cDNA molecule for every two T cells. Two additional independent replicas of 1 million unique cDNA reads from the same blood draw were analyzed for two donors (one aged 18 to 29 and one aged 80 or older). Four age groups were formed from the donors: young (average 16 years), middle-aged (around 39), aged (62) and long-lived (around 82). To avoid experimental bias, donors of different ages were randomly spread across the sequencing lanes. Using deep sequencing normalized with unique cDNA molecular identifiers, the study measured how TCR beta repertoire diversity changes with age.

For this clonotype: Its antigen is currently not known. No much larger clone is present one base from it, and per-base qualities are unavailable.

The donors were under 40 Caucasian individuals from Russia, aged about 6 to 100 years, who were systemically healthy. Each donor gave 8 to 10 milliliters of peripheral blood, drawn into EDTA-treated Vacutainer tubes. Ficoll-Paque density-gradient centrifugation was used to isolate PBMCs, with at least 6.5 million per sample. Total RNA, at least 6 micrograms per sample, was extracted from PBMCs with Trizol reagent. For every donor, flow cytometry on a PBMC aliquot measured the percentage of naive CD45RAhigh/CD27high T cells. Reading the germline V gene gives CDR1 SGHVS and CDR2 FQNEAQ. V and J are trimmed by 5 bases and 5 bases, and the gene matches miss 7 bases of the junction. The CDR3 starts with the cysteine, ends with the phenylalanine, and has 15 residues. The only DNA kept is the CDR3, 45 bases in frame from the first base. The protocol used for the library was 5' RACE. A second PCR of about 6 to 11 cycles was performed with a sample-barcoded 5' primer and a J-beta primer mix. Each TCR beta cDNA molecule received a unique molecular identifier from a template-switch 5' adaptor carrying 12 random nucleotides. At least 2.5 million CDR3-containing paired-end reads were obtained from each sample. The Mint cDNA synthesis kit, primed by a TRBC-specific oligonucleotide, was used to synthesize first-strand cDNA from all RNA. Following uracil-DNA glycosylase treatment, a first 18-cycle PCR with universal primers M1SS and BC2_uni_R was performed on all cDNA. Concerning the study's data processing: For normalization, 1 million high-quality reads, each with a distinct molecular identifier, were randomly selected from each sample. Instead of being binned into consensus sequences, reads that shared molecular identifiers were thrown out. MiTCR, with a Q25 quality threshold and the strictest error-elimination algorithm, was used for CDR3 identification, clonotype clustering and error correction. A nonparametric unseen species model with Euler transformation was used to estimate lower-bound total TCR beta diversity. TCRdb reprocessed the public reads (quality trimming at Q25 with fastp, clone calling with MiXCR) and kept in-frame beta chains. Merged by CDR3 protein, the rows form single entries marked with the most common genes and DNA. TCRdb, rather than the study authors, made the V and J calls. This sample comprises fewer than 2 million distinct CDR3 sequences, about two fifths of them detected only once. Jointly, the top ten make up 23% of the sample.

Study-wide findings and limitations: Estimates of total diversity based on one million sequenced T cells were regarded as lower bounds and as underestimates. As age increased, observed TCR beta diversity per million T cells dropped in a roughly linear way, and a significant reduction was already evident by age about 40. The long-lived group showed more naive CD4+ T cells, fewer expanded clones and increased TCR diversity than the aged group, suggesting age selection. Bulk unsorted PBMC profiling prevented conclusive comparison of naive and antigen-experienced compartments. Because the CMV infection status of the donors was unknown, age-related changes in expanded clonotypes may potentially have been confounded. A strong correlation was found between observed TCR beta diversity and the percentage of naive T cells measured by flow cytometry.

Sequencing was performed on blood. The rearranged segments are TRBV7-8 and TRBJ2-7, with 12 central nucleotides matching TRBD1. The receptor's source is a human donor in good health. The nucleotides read TGTGCCAGCAGCCCCTTCCGGGACAGGGGGCACGAGCAGTACTTC. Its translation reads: CASSPFRDRGHEQYF.